This T cell receptor beta chain was recovered during a study of T cell repertoires in cytomegalovirus infection. Study in general: The public TCR beta signatures pointed to both CMV infection and matching HLA type. Overall study results and limits: Summed public TCR beta family frequency identified CMV carriers bearing the relevant HLA. The study found HLA-C-restricted CMV-specific TCR beta clonotypes dominating the ex vivo response.

J was trimmed by 6 bases and V by 2 bases; bases with no gene match: 6. CDR1 and CDR2 (germline): MNHGY, SAAAGT. The CDR3 runs to 15 residues. TCRdb ran MiXCR on the reads and lists one entry per CDR3 protein. This table has roughly 730,000 distinct CDR3 sequences, roughly a third appearing once. Notes on this clonotype: What it recognizes is unknown.

V and J are TRBV6-8 and TRBJ2-3; 9 bases map to TRBD1. Sequenced here: cultured PBMCs, sampled from culture after CMV antigen stimulation. The TCR was taken from a human donor in good health (CMV status not recorded). Some clones in this sample may be carry-over from other donors' samples. CDR3 protein: CASSYHRGREDTQYF. The CDR3 coding sequence is TGTGCCAGCAGTTACCACAGGGGGCGAGAGGATACGCAGTATTTT.